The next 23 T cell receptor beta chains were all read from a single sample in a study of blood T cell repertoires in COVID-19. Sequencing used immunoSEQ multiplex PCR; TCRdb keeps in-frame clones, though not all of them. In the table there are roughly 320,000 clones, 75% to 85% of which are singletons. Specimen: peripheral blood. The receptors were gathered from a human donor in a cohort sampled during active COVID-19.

CDR3 in DNA: TGTGCCAGCAGCCAAACCGAGGGGGGGAGAGCTTTCTTT. It is translated as CASSQTEGGRAFF. This chain links TRBV14 with TRBJ1-1; possibly TRBD1 for D (6 bases). The germline V gene has CDR1 SGHDN and CDR2 FVKESK. Trimming pared 2 bases from V and 10 bases from J, leaving 14 bases between. The CDR3 extends over 13 amino acids.

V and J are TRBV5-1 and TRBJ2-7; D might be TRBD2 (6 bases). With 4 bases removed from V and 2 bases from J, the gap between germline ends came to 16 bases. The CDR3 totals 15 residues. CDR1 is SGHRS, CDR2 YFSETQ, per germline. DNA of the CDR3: TGCGCCAGCAGCCCCCCCGGGACTGAAACCTACGAGCAGTACTTC. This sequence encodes CASSPPGTETYEQYF.

CDR3 in DNA: TGCGCCAGCAGCCCGTCAGGGGCAGGTGACACTGAAGCTTTCTTT. Translating gives CASSPSGAGDTEAFF. This chain connects TRBV5-1 to TRBJ1-1, with D tentatively TRBD1 (6 bases). Germline loops: CDR1 SGHRS, CDR2 YFSETQ. V gave up 4 bases and J gave up 3 bases, with 16 bases separating them. The length of the CDR3 is 15 residues.

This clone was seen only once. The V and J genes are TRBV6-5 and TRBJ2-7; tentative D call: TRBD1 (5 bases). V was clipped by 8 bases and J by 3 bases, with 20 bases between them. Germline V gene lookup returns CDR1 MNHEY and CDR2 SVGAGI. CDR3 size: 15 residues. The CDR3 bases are TGTGCCAGCGTCCTGAGTGGGGTTCAGGGCTACGAGCAGTACTTC. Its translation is CASVLSGVQGYEQYF.

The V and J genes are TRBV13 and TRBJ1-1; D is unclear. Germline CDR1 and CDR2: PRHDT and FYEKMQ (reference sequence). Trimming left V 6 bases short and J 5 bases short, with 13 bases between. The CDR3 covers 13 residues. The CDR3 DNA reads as TGTGCCAGCAGTTTATCAGCGAAAACTGAAGCTTTCTTT. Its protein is CASSLSAKTEAFF.

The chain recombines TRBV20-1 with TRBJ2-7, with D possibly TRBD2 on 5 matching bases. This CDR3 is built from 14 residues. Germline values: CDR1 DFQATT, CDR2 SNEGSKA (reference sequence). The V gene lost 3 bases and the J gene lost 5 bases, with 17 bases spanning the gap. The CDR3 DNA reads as TGCAGTGCTAGTTTACTAGTAGTGGGTCACGAGCAGTACTTC. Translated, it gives CSASLLVVGHEQYF.

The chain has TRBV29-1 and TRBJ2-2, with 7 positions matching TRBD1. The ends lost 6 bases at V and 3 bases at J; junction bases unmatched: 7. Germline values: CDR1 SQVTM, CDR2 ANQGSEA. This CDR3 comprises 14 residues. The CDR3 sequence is CSVNTGQHTGELFF. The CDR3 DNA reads TGCAGCGTCAACACGGGACAGCACACCGGGGAGCTGTTTTTT.

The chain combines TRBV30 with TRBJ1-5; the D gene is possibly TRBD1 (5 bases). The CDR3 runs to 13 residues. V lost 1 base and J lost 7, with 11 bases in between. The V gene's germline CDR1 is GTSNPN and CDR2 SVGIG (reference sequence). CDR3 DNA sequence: TGTGCCTGGAGTGAGGATCAGGGCCAGCCCCAGCATTTT. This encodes CAWSEDQGQPQHF.

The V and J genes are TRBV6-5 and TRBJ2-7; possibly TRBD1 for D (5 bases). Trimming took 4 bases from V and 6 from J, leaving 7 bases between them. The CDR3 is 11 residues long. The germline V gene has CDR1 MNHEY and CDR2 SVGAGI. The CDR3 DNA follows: TGTGCCAGCAGTTGGGGCTCCGAGCAGTACTTC. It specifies CASSWGSEQYF.

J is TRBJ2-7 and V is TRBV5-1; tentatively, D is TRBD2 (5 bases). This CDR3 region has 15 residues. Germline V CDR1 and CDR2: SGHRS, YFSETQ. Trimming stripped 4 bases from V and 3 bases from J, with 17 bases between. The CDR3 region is CASSVMRAVDYEQYF. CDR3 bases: TGCGCCAGCAGCGTTATGAGGGCCGTAGACTACGAGCAGTACTTC.

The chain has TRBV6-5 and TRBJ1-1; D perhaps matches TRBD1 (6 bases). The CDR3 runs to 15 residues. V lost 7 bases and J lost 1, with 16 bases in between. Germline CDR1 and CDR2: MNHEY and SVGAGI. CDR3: CASIRGGAGNTEAFF. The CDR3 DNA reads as TGTGCCAGCATCCGCGGGGGGGCGGGGAACACTGAAGCTTTCTTT.

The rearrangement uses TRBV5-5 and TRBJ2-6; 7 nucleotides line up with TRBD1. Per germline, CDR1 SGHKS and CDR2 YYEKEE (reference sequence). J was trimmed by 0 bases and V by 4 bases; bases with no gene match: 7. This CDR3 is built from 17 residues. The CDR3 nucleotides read TGTGCCAGCAGCCAAAACAGGGGCTCCTCTGGGGCCAACGTCCTGACTTTC. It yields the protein CASSQNRGSSGANVLTF.

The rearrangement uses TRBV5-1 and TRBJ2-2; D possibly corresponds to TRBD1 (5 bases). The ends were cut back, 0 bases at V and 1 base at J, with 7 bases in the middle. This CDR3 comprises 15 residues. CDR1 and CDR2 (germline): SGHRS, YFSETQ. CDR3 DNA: TGCGCCAGCAGCTTGGTAGGACAGAACACCGGGGAGCTGTTTTTT. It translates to CASSLVGQNTGELFF.

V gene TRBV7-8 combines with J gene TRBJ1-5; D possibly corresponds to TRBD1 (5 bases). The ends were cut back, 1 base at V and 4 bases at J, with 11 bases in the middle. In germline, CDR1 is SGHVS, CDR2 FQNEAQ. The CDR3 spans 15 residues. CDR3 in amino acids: CASSLEGRANQPQHF. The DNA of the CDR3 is TGTGCCAGCAGCTTAGAGGGCAGGGCAAATCAGCCCCAGCATTTT.

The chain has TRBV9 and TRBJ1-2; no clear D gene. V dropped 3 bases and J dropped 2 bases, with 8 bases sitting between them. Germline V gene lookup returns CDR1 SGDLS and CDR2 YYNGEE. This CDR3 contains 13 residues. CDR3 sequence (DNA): TGTGCCAGCAGCGAGAACACAAACTATGGCTACACCTTC. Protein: CASSENTNYGYTF.

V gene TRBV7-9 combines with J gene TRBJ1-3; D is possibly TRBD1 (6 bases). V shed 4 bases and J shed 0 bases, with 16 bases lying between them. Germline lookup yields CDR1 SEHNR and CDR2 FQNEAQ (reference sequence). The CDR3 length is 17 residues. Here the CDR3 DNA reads TGTGCCAGCAGCTCCCTAGGGGGGGAAGACTCTGGAAACACCATATATTTT. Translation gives CASSSLGGEDSGNTIYF. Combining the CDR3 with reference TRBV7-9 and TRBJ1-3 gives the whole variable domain DTGVSQNPRHKITKRGQNVTFRCDPISEHNRLYWYRQTLGQGPEFLTYFQNEAQLEKSRLLSDRFSAERPKGSFSTLEIQRTEQGDSAMYLCASSSLGGEDSGNTIYFGEGSWLTVV.

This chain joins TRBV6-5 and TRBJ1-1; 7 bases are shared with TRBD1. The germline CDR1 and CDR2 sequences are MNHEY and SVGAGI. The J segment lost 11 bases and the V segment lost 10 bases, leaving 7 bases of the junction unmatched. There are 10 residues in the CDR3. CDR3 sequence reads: CATADRRAFF. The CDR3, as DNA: TGTGCCACCGCGGACAGGCGGGCTTTCTTT.

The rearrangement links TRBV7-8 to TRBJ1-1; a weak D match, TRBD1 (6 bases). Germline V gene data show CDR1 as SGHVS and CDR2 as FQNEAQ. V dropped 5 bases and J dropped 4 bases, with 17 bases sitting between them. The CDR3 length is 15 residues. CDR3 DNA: TGTGCCAGCAGCGCACAACAGGGACGAGGCACTGAAGCTTTCTTT. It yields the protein CASSAQQGRGTEAFF.

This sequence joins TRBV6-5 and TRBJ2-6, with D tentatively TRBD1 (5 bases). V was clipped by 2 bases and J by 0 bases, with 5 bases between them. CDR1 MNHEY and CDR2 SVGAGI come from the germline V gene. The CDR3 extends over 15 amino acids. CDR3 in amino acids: CASSYRGSGANVLTF. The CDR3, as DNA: TGTGCCAGCAGTTACAGGGGCTCTGGGGCCAACGTCCTGACTTTC.

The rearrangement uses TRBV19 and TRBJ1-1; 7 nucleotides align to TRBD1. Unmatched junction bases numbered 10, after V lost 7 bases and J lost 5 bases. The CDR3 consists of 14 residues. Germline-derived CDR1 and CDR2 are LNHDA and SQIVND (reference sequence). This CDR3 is CASIPRRGQTEAFF. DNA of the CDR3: TGTGCCAGTATCCCCCGGAGGGGGCAGACTGAAGCTTTCTTT.

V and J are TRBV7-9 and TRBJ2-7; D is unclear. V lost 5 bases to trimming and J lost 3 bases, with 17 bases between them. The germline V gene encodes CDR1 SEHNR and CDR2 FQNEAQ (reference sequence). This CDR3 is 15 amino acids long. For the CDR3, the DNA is TGTGCCAGCAGCCCATCAGTCCAGGTAGGCTACGAGCAGTACTTC. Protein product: CASSPSVQVGYEQYF.

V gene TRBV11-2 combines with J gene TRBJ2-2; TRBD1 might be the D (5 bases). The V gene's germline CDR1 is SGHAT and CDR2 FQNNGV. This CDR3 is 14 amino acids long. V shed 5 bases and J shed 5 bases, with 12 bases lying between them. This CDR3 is CASSLRTQTGELFF. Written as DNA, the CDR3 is TGTGCCAGCAGCCTCCGGACACAAACCGGGGAGCTGTTTTTT.

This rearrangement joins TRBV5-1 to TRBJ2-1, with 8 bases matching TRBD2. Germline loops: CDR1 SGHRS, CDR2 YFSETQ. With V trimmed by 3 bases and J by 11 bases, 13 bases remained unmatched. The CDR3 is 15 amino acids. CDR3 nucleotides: TGCGCCAGCAGCTACTTCCCCAGCGGGGGTAACCAGCAGTTCTTC. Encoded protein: CASSYFPSGGNQQFF.